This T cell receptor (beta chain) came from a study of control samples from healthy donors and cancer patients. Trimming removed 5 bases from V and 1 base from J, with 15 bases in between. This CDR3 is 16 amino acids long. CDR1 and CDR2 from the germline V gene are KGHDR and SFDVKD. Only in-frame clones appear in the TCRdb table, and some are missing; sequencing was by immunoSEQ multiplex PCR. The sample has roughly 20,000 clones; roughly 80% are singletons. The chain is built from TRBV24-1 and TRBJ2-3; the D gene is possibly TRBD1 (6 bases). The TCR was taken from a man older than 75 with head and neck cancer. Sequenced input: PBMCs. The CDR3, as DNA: TGTGCCACCAGTGTTACCGAGGACAGCCGCACAGATACGCAGTATTTT. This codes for CATSVTEDSRTDTQYF.